In its sample, the clone carrying this T cell receptor beta chain was seen once. The data derive from a study of T-cell memory formation after mild COVID-19. TCRdb reprocessed the 5' RACE reads via MiXCR and lists one record per CDR3 protein. The sample lists over 450,000 distinct CDR3 sequences; roughly 20% were seen once. The V gene's germline CDR1 is DFQATT and CDR2 SNEGSKA (reference sequence). The CDR3 is made up of 14 amino acids. Deletions cut 5 bases from V and 4 bases from J, with 18 bases between. Sequencing was done on a sample of PBMCs or a T cell subset sorted from them (not recorded which). The rearrangement links TRBV20-1 to TRBJ2-7; D possibly corresponds to TRBD1 (6 bases). The TCR originated in an adult woman who had mild COVID-19 (a few samples of this study predate the infection). Cell type and time point are not known. CDR3 residues: CSARGQRGIYEQYF. The CDR3 DNA reads as TGCAGTGCTCGAGGACAGAGGGGCATTTACGAGCAGTACTTC.